The TCR beta chain described here comes from a study of cytomegalovirus exposure and HLA in healthy donors. The PCR employed 60 Vbeta primers together with 13 Jbeta primers. Sequencing was performed with immunoSEQ multiplex PCR; in TCRdb, only in-frame clones are kept and a portion is missing. This repertoire comprises approximately 120,000 clones; its ten largest clones make up more than 1%. Sequencing was carried out using PBMCs. This TCR was sampled from a man in his late teens or twenties in good health and CMV-seronegative.

Here the CDR3 reads CASSIDSFGTGGLGWAQPQHF. DNA for the CDR3: TGTGCCAGTAGTATAGATAGTTTCGGGACAGGGGGCTTAGGTTGGGCTCAGCCCCAGCATTTT. This sequence joins TRBV19 and TRBJ1-5; 12 bases match TRBD1. Germline CDR1 reads LNHDA; CDR2 reads SQIVND (reference sequence). Trimming took 0 bases from V and 6 from J; bases not matched to a gene: 18. This CDR3 spans 21 amino acids.